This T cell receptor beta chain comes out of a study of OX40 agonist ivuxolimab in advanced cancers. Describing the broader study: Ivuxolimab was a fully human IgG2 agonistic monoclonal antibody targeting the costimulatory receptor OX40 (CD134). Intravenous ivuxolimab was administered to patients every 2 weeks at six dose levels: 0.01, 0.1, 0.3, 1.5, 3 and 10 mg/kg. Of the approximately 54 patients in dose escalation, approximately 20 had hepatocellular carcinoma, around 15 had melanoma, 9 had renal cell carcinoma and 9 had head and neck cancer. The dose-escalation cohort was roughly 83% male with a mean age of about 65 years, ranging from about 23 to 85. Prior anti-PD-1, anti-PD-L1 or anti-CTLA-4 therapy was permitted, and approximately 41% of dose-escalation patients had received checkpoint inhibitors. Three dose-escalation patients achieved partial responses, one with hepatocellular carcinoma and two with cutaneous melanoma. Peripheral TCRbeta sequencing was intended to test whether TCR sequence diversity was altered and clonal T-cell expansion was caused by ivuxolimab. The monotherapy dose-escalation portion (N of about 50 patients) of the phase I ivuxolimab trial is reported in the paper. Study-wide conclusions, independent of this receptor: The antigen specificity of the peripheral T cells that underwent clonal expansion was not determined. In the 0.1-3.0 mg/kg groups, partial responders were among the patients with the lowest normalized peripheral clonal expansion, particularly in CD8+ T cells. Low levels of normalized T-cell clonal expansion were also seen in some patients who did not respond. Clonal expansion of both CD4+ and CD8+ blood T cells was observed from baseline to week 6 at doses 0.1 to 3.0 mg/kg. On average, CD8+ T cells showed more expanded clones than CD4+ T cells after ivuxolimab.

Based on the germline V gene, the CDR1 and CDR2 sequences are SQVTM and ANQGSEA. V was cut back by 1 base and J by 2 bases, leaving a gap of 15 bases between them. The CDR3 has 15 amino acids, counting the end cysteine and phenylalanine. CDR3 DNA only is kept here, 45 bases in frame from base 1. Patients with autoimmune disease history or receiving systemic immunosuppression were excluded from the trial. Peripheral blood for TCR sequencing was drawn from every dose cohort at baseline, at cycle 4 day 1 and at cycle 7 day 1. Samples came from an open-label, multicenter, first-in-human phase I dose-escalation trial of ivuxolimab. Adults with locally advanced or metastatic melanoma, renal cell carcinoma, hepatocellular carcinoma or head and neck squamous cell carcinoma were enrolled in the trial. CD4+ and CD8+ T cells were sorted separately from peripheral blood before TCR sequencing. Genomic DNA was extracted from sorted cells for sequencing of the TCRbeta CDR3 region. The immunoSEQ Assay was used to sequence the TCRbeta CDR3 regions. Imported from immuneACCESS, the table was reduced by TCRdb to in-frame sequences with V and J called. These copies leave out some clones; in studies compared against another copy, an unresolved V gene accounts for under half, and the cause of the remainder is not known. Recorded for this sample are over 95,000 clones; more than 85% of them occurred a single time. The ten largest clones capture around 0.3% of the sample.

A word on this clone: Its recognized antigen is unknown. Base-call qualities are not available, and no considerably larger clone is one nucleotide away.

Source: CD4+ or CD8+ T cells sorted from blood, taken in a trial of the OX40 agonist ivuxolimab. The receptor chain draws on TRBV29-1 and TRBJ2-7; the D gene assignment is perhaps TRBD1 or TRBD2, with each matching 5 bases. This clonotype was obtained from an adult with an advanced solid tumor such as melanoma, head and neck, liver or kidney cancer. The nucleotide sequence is TGCAGCGTTGAAGTAGGGACCTCCGCTCCCTACGAGCAGTACTTC. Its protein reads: CSVEVGTSAPYEQYF.